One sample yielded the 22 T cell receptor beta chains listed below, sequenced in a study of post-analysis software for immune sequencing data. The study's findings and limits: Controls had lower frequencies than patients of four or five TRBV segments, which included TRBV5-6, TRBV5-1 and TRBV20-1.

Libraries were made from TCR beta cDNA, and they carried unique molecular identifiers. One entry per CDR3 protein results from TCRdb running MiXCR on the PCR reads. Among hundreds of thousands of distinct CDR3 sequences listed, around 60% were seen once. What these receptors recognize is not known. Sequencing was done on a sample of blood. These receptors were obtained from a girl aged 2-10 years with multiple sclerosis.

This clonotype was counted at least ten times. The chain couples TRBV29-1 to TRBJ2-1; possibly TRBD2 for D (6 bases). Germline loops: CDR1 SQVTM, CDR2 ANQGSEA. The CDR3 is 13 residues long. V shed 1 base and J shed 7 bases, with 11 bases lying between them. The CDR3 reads CSVEVPRENEQFF. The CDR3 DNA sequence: TGCAGCGTTGAAGTTCCCCGGGAGAATGAGCAGTTCTTC.

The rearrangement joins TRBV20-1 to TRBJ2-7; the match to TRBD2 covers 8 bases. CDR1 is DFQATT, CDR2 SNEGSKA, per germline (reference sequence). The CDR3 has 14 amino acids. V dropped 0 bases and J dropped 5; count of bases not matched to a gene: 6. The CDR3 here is CSARDPWTSNEQYF. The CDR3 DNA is TGCAGTGCTAGAGACCCTTGGACTAGCAACGAGCAGTACTTC.

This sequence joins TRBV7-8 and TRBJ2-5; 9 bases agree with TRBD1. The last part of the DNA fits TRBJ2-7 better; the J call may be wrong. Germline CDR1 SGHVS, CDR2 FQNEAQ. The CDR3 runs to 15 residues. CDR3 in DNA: TGTGCCAGCAGCTTACGCGAACAGGGGGCTGCCGAGCAGTACTTC. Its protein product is CASSLREQGAAEQYF.

CDR3 amino acids: CSARPISSGSTDTQYF. The CDR3 nucleotides are TGCAGTGCTAGACCGATTTCTAGCGGTAGCACAGATACGCAGTATTTT. The chain recombines TRBV20-1 with TRBJ2-3, with 7 bases aligning to TRBD2. This CDR3 comprises 16 residues. V trimming: 2 bases; J trimming: 0 bases; junction bases outside the gene matches: 8. Germline assignment: CDR1 DFQATT and CDR2 SNEGSKA (reference sequence).

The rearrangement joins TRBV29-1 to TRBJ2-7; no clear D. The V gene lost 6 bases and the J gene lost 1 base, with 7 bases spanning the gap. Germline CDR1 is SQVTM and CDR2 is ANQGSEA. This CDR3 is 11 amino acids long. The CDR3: CSVITSYEQYF. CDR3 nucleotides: TGCAGCGTGATAACTTCCTACGAGCAGTACTTC.

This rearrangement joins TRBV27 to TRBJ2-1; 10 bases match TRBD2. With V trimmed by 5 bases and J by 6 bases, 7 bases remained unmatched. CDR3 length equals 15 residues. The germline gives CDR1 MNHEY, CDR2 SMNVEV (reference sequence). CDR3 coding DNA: TGTGCCAGCAGTCCAAAAGCTAGCGGGAGCAATGAGCAGTTCTTC. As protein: CASSPKASGSNEQFF.

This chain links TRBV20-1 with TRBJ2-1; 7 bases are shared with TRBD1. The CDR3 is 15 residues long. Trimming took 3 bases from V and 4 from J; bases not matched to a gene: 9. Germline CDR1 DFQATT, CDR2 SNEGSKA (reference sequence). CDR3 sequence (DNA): TGCAGTGCTAGGAGGCCCGGACAGGCTTACAATGAGCAGTTCTTC. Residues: CSARRPGQAYNEQFF.

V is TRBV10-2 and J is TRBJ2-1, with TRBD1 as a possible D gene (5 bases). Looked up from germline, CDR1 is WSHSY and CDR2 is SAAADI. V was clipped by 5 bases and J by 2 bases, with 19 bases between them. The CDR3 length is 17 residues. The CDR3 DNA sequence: TGCGCCAGCAGTCGTTTTACAGGAAAGCTCCCCTACAATGAGCAGTTCTTC. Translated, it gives CASSRFTGKLPYNEQFF.

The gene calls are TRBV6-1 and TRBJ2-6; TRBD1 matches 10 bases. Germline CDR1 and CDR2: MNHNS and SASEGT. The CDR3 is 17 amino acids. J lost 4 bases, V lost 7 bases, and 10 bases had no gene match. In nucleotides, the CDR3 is TGTGCCAGCACAAGACAGGGGGCGCAAAGAGGGGCCAACGTCCTGACTTTC. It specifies CASTRQGAQRGANVLTF.

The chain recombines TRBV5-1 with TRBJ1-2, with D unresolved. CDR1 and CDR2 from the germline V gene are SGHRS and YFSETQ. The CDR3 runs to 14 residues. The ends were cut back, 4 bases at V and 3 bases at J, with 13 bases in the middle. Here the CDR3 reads CASSRGPGDYGYTF. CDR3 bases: TGCGCCAGCAGCCGAGGTCCGGGCGACTATGGCTACACCTTC.

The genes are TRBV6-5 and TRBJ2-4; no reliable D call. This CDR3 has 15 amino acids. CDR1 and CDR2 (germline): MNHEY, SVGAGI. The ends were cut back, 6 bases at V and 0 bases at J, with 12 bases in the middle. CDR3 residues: CASSYARAAKNIQYF. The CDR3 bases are TGTGCCAGCAGCTATGCCCGGGCAGCCAAAAACATTCAGTACTTC.

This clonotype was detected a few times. In DNA form, the CDR3 reads TGTGCCAGCAGTGCATTCTACGAGCAGTACTTC. This encodes CASSAFYEQYF. This chain uses TRBV25-1 with TRBJ2-7, with D uncertain. V shed 4 bases and J shed 3 bases, with 4 bases lying between them. Per the germline V gene, CDR1 is MGHDK and CDR2 is SYGVNS. This CDR3 is built from 11 residues.

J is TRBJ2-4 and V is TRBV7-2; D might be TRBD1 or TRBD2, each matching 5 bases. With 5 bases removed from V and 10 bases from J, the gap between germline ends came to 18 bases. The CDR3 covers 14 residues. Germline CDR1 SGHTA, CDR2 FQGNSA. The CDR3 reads CASSRPGLLGIQYF. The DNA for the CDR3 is TGTGCCAGCAGCCGGCCGGGGCTCCTGGGGATTCAGTACTTC. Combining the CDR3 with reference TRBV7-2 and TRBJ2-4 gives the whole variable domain GAGVSQSPSNKVTEKGKDVELRCDPISGHTALYWYRQSLGQGLEFLIYFQGNSAPDKSGLPSDRFSAERTGGSVSTLTIQRTQQEDSAVYLCASSRPGLLGIQYFGAGTRLSVL.

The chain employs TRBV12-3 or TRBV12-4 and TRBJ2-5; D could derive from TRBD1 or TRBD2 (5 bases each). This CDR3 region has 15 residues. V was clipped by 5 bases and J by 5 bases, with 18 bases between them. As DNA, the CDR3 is TGTGCCAGCAGTCCTAACACGGGACCGAGGGAGACCCAGTACTTC. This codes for CASSPNTGPRETQYF.

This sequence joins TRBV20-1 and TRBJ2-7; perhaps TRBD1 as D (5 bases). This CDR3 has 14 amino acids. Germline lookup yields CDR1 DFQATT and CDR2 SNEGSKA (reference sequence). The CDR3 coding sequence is TGCACCCCGAACCGGAAGGGCGAAGGGGACGAGCAGTACTTC. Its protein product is CTPNRKGEGDEQYF.

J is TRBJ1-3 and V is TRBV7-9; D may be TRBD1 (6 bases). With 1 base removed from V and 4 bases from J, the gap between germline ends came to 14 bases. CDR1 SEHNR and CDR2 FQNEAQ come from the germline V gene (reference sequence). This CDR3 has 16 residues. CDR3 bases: TGTGCCAGCAGCTTAGTCGGCAGGGGCTCCGGAAACACCATATATTTT. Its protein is CASSLVGRGSGNTIYF.

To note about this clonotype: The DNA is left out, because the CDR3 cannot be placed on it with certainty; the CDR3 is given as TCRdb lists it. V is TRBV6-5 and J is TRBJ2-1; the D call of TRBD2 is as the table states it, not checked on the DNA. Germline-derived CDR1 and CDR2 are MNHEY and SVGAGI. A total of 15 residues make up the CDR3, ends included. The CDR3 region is CASSSSAGGPYEQFF.

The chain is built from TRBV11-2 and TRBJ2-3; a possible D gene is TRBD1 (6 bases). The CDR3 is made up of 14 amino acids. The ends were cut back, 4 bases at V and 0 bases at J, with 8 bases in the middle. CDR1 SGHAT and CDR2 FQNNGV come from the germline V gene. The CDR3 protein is CASSYGQSTDTQYF. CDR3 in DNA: TGTGCCAGCAGCTACGGACAGAGCACAGATACGCAGTATTTT. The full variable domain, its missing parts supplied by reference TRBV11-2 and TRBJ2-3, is EAGVAQSPRYKIIEKRQSVAFWCNPISGHATLYWYQQILGQGPKLLIQFQNNGVVDDSQLPKDRFSAERLKGVDSTLKIQPAKLEDSAVYLCASSYGQSTDTQYFGPGTRLTVL.

The CDR3 nucleotides read TGCAGCGTTGTTGGACTAGCGGGTTACGAGCAGTTCTTC. This translates into CSVVGLAGYEQFF. J is TRBJ2-1 and V is TRBV29-1; 11 bases agree with TRBD2. The CDR3 has 13 residues. V shed 4 bases, J shed 10 bases, and the junction held 6 bases outside the gene matches. Germline V CDR1 and CDR2: SQVTM, ANQGSEA.

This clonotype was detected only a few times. The CDR3 DNA reads as TGTGCCAGCAGCCGGACAGGGGGCCGAGAGCAGTTCTTC. Translating gives CASSRTGGREQFF. This chain links TRBV7-3 with TRBJ2-1; TRBD1 matches at 11 bases. The trim removed 5 bases at V and 10 bases at J, leaving 4 bases unmatched. CDR1 and CDR2 from the germline V gene are SGHTA and FQGTGA. The CDR3 is 13 amino acids.

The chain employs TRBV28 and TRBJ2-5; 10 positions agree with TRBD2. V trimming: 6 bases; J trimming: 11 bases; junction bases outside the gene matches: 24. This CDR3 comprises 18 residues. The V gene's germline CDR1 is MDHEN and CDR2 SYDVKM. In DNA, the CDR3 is TGTGCCAGCAGGGGGGCCGCAAGCGGGAGGGATTCCTACAATGAGCAGTACTTC. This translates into CASRGAASGRDSYNEQYF.

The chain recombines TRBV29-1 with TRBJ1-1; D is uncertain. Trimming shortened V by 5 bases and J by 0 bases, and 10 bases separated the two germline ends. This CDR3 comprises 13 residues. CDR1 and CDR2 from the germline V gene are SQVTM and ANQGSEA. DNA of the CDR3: TGCAGCGTTTTAAAGATAATGAACACTGAAGCTTTCTTT. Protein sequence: CSVLKIMNTEAFF.